This T cell receptor beta chain was found in a study of identical twins. Notes on the study in general: Model-predicted out-of-frame TCR alpha sharing fell below observed values in monozygotic twins.

Healthy Caucasians were all of the donors. On this clonotype: Its antigen is as yet unknown.

Per the germline V gene, CDR1 is MNHNS and CDR2 is SASEGT. The CDR3 consists of 13 residues. The V and J ends lost 1 base and 4 bases respectively, with 7 bases between them. TCRdb re-called the 5' RACE reads with MiXCR, one entry per CDR3 protein. Seen here are a few hundred thousand distinct CDR3 sequences, 20% to 25% observed once, and the top ten hold roughly 2.8%. These same data were also listed under a study on T cells expressing NK-cell markers.

The origin of this receptor is a woman aged 18-29 years in good health. V is TRBV6-1 and J is TRBJ1-1; D is perhaps TRBD1 (5 bases). Sequencing was done on a sample of CD4+ T cells sorted from blood. CDR3 nucleotides: TGTGCCAGCAGTGAAGGGGGGGGCACTGAAGCTTTCTTT. This encodes CASSEGGGTEAFF.